This entry is about one T cell receptor (beta chain). As handled by the study authors: By means of reference gene primer amplification, nucleated cell counts were estimated. Only in-frame clones appear in the TCRdb table, and some are missing; sequencing was by immunoSEQ multiplex PCR. V and J calls and clone size are given by that table; D and trimming were obtained from the DNA. The data contain about 70,000 clones, around three quarters of them singletons. The entry originates in a study of blood T cell repertoires in COVID-19. Whole-study context: Spain, Italy and the United States supplied samples that represented acute and convalescent COVID-19. T cells, B-cell-depleted T cells, or PBMCs supplied cDNA or gDNA.

The sequencing input was peripheral blood. The TCR originated in a woman at least 80 years old with active or convalescent COVID-19.

CDR3 sequence reads: CASSLGTSGGVENTQYF. For the CDR3, the DNA is TGCGCCAGCAGCCTCGGGACTAGCGGGGGGGTGGAGAATACGCAGTATTTT. This sequence joins TRBV4-3 and TRBJ2-3, with 16 bases aligning to TRBD2. Germline V CDR1 and CDR2: LGHNA, YSLEER. The J segment lost 7 bases and the V segment lost 4 bases, leaving 8 bases of the junction unmatched. The CDR3 contains 17 residues.